One and the same sample provided the 8 T cell receptor beta chains below, sequenced in a study of T cell repertoires in cytomegalovirus infection. MiXCR, run by TCRdb on the reads, gives a single entry per CDR3 protein. Altogether 600,000 to 700,000 distinct CDR3 sequences are present, around 30% being singletons, with the ten largest covering about 20%. What these receptors recognize is not known. Sequencing was performed on cultured PBMCs, taken from culture after CMV antigen stimulation. These receptor sequences come from a human donor in good health (CMV status not recorded). Some clones in this sample may be carry-over from other donors' samples.

This clonotype has a handful of counts. The chain couples TRBV12-3 or TRBV12-4 to TRBJ2-1; 7 bases are a match to TRBD1. The CDR3 runs 16 residues. V gave up 5 bases and J gave up 4 bases; unmatched junction bases: 11. The CDR3 here is CASSPPGTATYNEQFF. The CDR3, as DNA: TGTGCCAGCAGTCCCCCCGGGACAGCAACGTACAATGAGCAGTTCTTC.

The CDR3 is CASSTPGRPGGETQYF. In DNA, the CDR3 is TGTGCCAGTAGCACCCCGGGACGCCCGGGCGGAGAGACCCAGTACTTC. This sequence joins TRBV19 and TRBJ2-5; D might be TRBD1 or TRBD2, each matching 5 bases. Germline CDR1 is LNHDA and CDR2 is SQIVND (reference sequence). V gave up 6 bases and J gave up 4 bases, with 21 bases separating them. This CDR3 comprises 16 residues.

This clonotype was observed a handful of times. The rearrangement links TRBV2 to TRBJ2-5, with a possible D match to TRBD2 (5 bases). CDR1 and CDR2 from the germline V gene are SNHLY and FYNNEI. The ends were cut back, 5 bases at V and 8 bases at J, with 18 bases in the middle. The CDR3 contains 14 residues. The CDR3 bases are TGTGCCAGCAGTTCCGGGCCCCGAGGAGGAACCCAGTACTTC. Amino acid sequence: CASSSGPRGGTQYF.

In this sample, this clonotype turned up many times. J is TRBJ1-2 and V is TRBV7-2; unclear D gene. V lost 5 bases and J lost 8, with 12 bases in between. Per germline, CDR1 SGHTA and CDR2 FQGNSA. This CDR3 is 12 amino acids long. The CDR3 DNA reads as TGTGCCAGCAGCGTACAGACAAAGGGCTACACCTTC. This translates into CASSVQTKGYTF.

The chain carries TRBV9 and TRBJ2-3; D is possibly TRBD2 (6 bases). This CDR3 has 17 amino acids. V lost 4 bases and J lost 4, with 22 bases in between. Germline CDR1 and CDR2: SGDLS and YYNGEE. The CDR3 nucleotides are TGTGCCAGCAGCCTTACAATCCGGGACTTTTCTCCAGATACGCAGTATTTT. Translation gives CASSLTIRDFSPDTQYF.

The V call is TRBV27, the J call TRBJ1-1; a weak D match, TRBD1 (6 bases). V was clipped by 4 bases and J by 5 bases, with 11 bases between them. CDR1 and CDR2 from the germline V gene are MNHEY and SMNVEV (reference sequence). The CDR3 is made up of 13 amino acids. The CDR3 is CASSYREGTEAFF. DNA of the CDR3: TGTGCCAGCAGTTACAGGGAGGGGACTGAAGCTTTCTTT.

This sequence joins TRBV12-3 or TRBV12-4 and TRBJ2-5; D possibly corresponds to TRBD2 (5 bases). This CDR3 is 15 amino acids long. Trimming left V 1 base short and J 4 bases short, with 13 bases between. The CDR3 DNA sequence: TGTGCCAGCAGTTTAGGATCGCCTGAGGGAGAGACCCAGTACTTC. Its translation is CASSLGSPEGETQYF.

The V call is TRBV9, the J call TRBJ2-7; no definite D call. There are 15 residues in the CDR3. V was shortened by 4 bases and J by 2 bases, with 16 bases between the two germline ends. Germline assignment: CDR1 SGDLS and CDR2 YYNGEE. The DNA for the CDR3 is TGTGCCAGCAGCCCCGGTGGCGACTCAGCCTACGAGCAGTACTTC. Translating it yields CASSPGGDSAYEQYF.